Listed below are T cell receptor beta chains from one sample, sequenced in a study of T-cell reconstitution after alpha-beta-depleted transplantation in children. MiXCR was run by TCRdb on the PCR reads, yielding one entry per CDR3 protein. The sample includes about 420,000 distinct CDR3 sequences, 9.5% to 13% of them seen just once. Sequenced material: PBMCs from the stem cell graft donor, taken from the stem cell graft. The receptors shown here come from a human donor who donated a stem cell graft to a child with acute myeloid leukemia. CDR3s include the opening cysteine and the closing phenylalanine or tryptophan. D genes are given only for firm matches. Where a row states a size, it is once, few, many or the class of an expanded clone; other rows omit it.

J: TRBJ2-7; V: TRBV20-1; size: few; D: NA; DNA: TGCAGTGCTAGTAGGATTGGCTCCTACGAGCAGTACTTC; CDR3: CSASRIGSYEQYF
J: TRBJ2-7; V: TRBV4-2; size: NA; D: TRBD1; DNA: TGTGCCAGCAGCCAACCAGGGGGTGACGAGCAGTACTTC; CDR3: CASSQPGGDEQYF
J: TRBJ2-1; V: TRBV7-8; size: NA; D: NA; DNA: TGTGCCAGCAGCTCAGGGGGAGGGGTACGATACAATGAGCAGTTCTTC; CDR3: CASSSGGGVRYNEQFF
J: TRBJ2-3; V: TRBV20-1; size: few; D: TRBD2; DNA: TGCAGTGCTAGATCAGCGGGGCTACGGGATACGCAGTATTTT; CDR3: CSARSAGLRDTQYF
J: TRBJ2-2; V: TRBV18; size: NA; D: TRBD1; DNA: TGTGCCAGCTCACCATCATCCCCATACGGACAGGGCACCGGGGAGCTGTTTTTT; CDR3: CASSPSSPYGQGTGELFF
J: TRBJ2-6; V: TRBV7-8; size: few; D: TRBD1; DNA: TGTGCCAGCAGCTGGGGACAGGGGGCCAGTCCCTCTGGGGCCAACGTCCTGACTTTC; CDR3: CASSWGQGASPSGANVLTF
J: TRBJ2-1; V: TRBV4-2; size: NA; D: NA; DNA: TGTGCCAGCAGCCAAGCGCCGGGGCCGCGTGAGCAGTTCTTC; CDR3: CASSQAPGPREQFF
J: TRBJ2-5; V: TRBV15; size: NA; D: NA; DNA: TGTGCCACCAGCAGATCCCCCTTGGGGGAGACCCAGTACTTC; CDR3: CATSRSPLGETQYF
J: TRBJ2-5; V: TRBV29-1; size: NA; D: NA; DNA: TGCAGCGTGGGTCCCAGGATGCAAGAGACCCAGTACTTC; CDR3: CSVGPRMQETQYF
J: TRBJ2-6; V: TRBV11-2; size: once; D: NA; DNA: TGTGCCAGCAGCTTAGATCATGAGGGCTCTGGGGCCAACGGCCTGACTTTC; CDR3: CASSLDHEGSGANGLTF
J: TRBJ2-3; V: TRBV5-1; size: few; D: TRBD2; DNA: TGCGCCAGCAGCTTGGCCGGGACTAGCGCCCCAGATACGCAGTATTTT; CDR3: CASSLAGTSAPDTQYF
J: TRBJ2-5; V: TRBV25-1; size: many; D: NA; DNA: TGTGCCAGCAGGGGAGGCAGGGGACTTGGAGAGACCCAGTACTTC; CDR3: CASRGGRGLGETQYF
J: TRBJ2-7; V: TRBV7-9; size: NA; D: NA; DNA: TGTGCCAGCAGCTTAGTGACCGGGCTGGCGATTTACGAGCAGTACTTC; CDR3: CASSLVTGLAIYEQYF
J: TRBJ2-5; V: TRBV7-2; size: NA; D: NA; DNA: TGTGCCAGCAGTCCACCGACTACAGCCCAAGAGACCCAGTACTTC; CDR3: CASSPPTTAQETQYF
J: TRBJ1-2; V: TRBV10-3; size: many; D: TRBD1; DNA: TGTGCCATCCGAGTTACAGGGGACGTCTATGGCTACACCTTC; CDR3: CAIRVTGDVYGYTF
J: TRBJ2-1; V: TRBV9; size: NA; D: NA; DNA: TGTGCCAGCAGCGACCTCGGGACGCGCGGTGAGCAGTTCTTC; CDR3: CASSDLGTRGEQFF
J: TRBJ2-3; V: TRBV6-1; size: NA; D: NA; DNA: TGTGCCAGCAGCGCCGTCGATGGCTACACAGATACGCAGTATTTT; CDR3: CASSAVDGYTDTQYF
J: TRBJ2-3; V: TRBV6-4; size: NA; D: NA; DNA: TGTGCCAGCAGTGACGGCCCTGAAACAGATACGCAGTATTTT; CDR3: CASSDGPETDTQYF
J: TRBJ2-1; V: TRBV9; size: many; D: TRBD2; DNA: TGTGCCAGCAGCGTAGCTAGCGGTTTTTACAATGAGCAGTTCTTC; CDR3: CASSVASGFYNEQFF
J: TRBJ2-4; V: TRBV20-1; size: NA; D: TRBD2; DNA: TGCAGTGCTAGAGCCCCCCGGGGAGCGGGGGTGAAAAACATTCAGTACTTC; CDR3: CSARAPRGAGVKNIQYF
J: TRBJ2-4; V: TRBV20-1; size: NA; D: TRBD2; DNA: TGCAGTGTACCGTCGACTAGCGGACACATTCAGTACTTC; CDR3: CSVPSTSGHIQYF
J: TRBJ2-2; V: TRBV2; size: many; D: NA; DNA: TGTGCCAGCAGTGAAAGGACGAACACCGGGGAGCTGTTTTTT; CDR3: CASSERTNTGELFF
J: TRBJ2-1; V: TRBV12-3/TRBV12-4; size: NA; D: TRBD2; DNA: TGTGCCAGCAGTACGGGGGGGCCATACAATGAGCAGTTCTTC; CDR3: CASSTGGPYNEQFF
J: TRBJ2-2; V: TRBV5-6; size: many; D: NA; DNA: TGTGCCAGCAGGCTGTACGGAAACCCCACCGGGGAGCTGTTTTTT; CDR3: CASRLYGNPTGELFF
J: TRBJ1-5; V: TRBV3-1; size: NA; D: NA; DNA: TGTGCCAGCAGCCAAGGAGGAGGTAACGGCAATCAGCCCCAGCATTTT; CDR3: CASSQGGGNGNQPQHF
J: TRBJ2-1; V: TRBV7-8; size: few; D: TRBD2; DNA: TGTGCCAGCAGCGTAACTCACCAGCGGGGGCCGACTTACAATGAGCAGTTCTTC; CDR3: CASSVTHQRGPTYNEQFF
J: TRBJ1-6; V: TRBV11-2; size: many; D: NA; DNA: TGTGCCAGCAGCGTCACGGGTAATTCACCCCTCCACTTT; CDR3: CASSVTGNSPLHF
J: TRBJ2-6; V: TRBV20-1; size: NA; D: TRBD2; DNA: TGCAGTGCTCCCAGACTAGCGGGGACTGGGGCCAACGTCCTGACTTTC; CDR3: CSAPRLAGTGANVLTF